The T cell receptor beta chain under discussion was sequenced for a study of T cell changes during pregnancy in multiple sclerosis (dated by TCRdb to about 2019). Some background on the complete study: Changes in the T cell repertoire over the course of pregnancy were examined in this study in women with multiple sclerosis.

Including the terminal cysteine and phenylalanine, the CDR3 comprises 15 residues. The retained sequence is limited to the CDR3, 45 bases, with the frame set at the first base. V gives up 5 bases and J gives up 2 bases, and the segment between their germline ends measures 14 bases. CDR1 and CDR2, per the germline V gene, are SGHVS and FNYEAQ. Libraries were prepared through the immunoSEQ multiplex PCR assay. TCRdb mirrors the immuneACCESS table, restricted to in-frame sequences. Some clones are absent from its copies; in checked studies, under half trace to an unresolved V gene, and the reason for the others is unknown. Counted in this sample were 40,000 to 60,000 clones; 90% of them appeared once. The ten most abundant clones make up 1.4% to 1.5% of the sample. This clone was picked up a small number of times. Its specific antigen is unknown. Within one base of it there is no much larger clone, and no base qualities were kept.

Sequences were derived from peripheral blood, sampled in the first trimester of pregnancy. The rearranged segments are TRBV7-6 and TRBJ2-3; TRBD2 is a weak D gene call, 6 bases matching. The TCR was taken from a female donor in good health, enrolled as a control in a pregnancy study. CDR3 reads: CASSPLAGYTDTQYF. The DNA sequence is as follows: TGTGCCAGCAGCCCCCTGGCGGGGTACACAGATACGCAGTATTTT.